The clone carrying this T cell receptor (beta chain) has at least ten counts. Its target is unknown. The making of cDNA relied on 5'RACE with 10-nucleotide random UMIs. TCRdb called the 5' RACE reads again in MiXCR, with one record for every CDR3 protein. The table has approximately 82,000 distinct CDR3 sequences, approximately 2.4% seen once; the top ten hold 1.1%. These data originate in a study of neurological immune-mediated disorders. Study observations and caveats: The level of TCR clonal expansion was highest in patients with HTLV-1-associated myelopathy and lowest in multiple sclerosis, where it fell below the level seen in healthy controls. A possible signature appeared as one related-CDR3 cluster, in which phylogenetic grouping placed the repertoires of 18 of 34 multiple sclerosis patients.

From germline, CDR1 is DFQATT and CDR2 SNEGSKA (reference sequence). This CDR3 comprises 12 residues. Trimming left V 6 bases short and J 7 bases short, with 12 bases between. Unsorted libraries were generated from 2 million PBMCs. These cells had been stored in RNAlater at -80 C. The source of this sequence is a woman aged 30 to 39 with multiple sclerosis. This sequence joins TRBV20-1 and TRBJ2-2; D gene unclear. The sequenced sample consisted of PBMCs. The CDR3 sequence: CSATPRSGELFF. For the CDR3, the DNA is TGCAGTGCAACCCCTCGGAGCGGGGAGCTGTTTTTT.